The 21 T cell receptor beta chains below come from one sample, sequenced in a study of human T cells and chemical hapten exposure. TCRdb re-called the RACE reads with MiXCR, one entry per CDR3 protein. The sample records 350,000 to 400,000 distinct CDR3 sequences, roughly 6% being singletons. Time point given: patch test 2, 6 weeks after DPC sensitization. Described treatment: therapeutic diphenylcyclopropenone sensitization with weekly scalp DPC. Sequenced material: whole blood, taken in connection with sensitization to the hapten diphenylcyclopropenone (DPC). The receptor source for this set is a woman younger than 30 with alopecia areata. Some clones in this sample may be carry-over from other donors' samples.

CDR3 bases: TGTGCCAGCAGTGGGACAGGGTCGGAGATATATGGGGGCTACACCTTC. It encodes CASSGTGSEIYGGYTF. The rearrangement links TRBV12-3 or TRBV12-4 to TRBJ1-2, with 9 bases aligning to TRBD1. Trimming at V came to 5 bases and at J to 8 bases, leaving 15 bases not matched to a gene. The CDR3 contains 16 residues.

This clonotype showed up many times. This chain connects TRBV20-1 to TRBJ2-1; D is perhaps TRBD2 (5 bases). Germline V gene sequence: CDR1 DFQATT, CDR2 SNEGSKA (reference sequence). Deletions cut 6 bases from V and 10 bases from J, with 22 bases between. The CDR3 contains 14 residues. Here the CDR3 reads CSANRRTELLEQFF. CDR3 coding DNA: TGCAGTGCCAATAGAAGGACTGAACTCTTGGAGCAGTTCTTC.

This clonotype appeared many times. The chain recombines TRBV29-1 with TRBJ1-1, with 9 bases matching TRBD1. Germline-derived CDR1 and CDR2 are SQVTM and ANQGSEA. The CDR3 totals 15 residues. The trim removed 7 bases at V and 4 bases at J, leaving 13 bases unmatched. CDR3: CSAADRGGRSTEAFF. Written as DNA, the CDR3 is TGCAGCGCCGCGGACAGGGGAGGGCGAAGCACTGAAGCTTTCTTT. The full variable domain, rest sourced from reference TRBV29-1 and TRBJ1-1, is SAVISQKPSRDICQRGTSLTIQCQVDSQVTMMFWYRQQPGQSLTLIATANQGSEATYESGFVIDKFPISRPNLTFSTLTVSNMSPEDSSIYLCSAADRGGRSTEAFFGQGTRLTVV.

This clonotype was seen more than once but under ten times. The rearrangement joins TRBV6-6 to TRBJ2-5; TRBD1 matches at 9 bases. CDR1 MNHNY and CDR2 SVGAGI come from the germline V gene (reference sequence). V lost 0 bases to trimming and J lost 5 bases; unmatched junction nucleotides: 4. This CDR3 is 15 amino acids long. CDR3 sequence: CASSYSPDRGETQYF. In nucleotides, the CDR3 is TGTGCCAGCAGTTACTCCCCGGACAGGGGCGAGACCCAGTACTTC.

The chain couples TRBV20-1 to TRBJ1-4, with no clear D. Germline V gene lookup returns CDR1 DFQATT and CDR2 SNEGSKA (reference sequence). Trimming took 3 bases from V and 0 from J, leaving 11 bases between them. This CDR3 is built from 15 residues. The CDR3 nucleotides are TGCAGTGCTAGCCAGGACGGTTCAACTAATGAAAAACTGTTTTTT. It encodes CSASQDGSTNEKLFF.

This clonotype was seen a handful of times. V usage is TRBV5-1 and J usage is TRBJ2-4; D perhaps matches TRBD1 (5 bases). The germline gives CDR1 SGHRS, CDR2 YFSETQ. V was cut by 2 bases and J by 0 bases, with 15 bases left in between. CDR3 length: 17 residues. CDR3 nucleotides: TGCGCCAGCAGCTTCGATATTACAGGCATAGCCAAAAACATTCAGTACTTC. Protein: CASSFDITGIAKNIQYF.

This clonotype was recorded a few times. The DNA of the CDR3 is TGCAGTGCTCCCGGACAGGGCGAAGGTACGCAGTATTTT. Translation gives CSAPGQGEGTQYF. The genes are TRBV20-1 and TRBJ2-3, with TRBD1 matching 8 bases. There are 13 residues in the CDR3. Per germline, CDR1 DFQATT and CDR2 SNEGSKA (reference sequence). Trimming took 5 bases from V and 8 from J; bases not matched to a gene: 9.

This clonotype came up many times. The chain joins TRBV6-2 or TRBV6-3 to TRBJ2-1; D may correspond to TRBD1 or TRBD2 (5 bases each). Between the trimmed V and J ends, which lost 8 bases and 12 bases, there was a span of 14 bases. Germline assignment: CDR1 MNHEY and CDR2 SVGEGT. This CDR3 contains 11 residues. CDR3 nucleotide sequence: TGTGCCAGCGGGGAAGGGACGGGGCAGTTCTTC. It translates to CASGEGTGQFF.

This clonotype was recorded at least ten times. V is TRBV3-1 and J is TRBJ1-1; D is undetermined. Per the germline V gene, CDR1 is LGHDT and CDR2 is YNNKEL (reference sequence). Trimming took off 0 bases at V and 0 bases at J, with 11 bases between the two ends. The CDR3 is 16 residues long. CDR3 loop: CASSQDGGPMNTEAFF. CDR3 bases: TGTGCCAGCAGCCAAGATGGCGGTCCGATGAACACTGAAGCTTTCTTT.

The chain is built from TRBV4-3 and TRBJ2-3, with D perhaps given as TRBD1 or TRBD2 (5 bases each). This CDR3 region has 18 residues. V was cut by 0 bases and J by 6 bases, with 22 bases left in between. CDR1 LGHNA and CDR2 YSLEER come from the germline V gene. The CDR3 sequence: CASSQDRGYGLKPDTQYF. DNA of the CDR3: TGCGCCAGCAGCCAAGATAGGGGCTATGGACTTAAACCTGATACGCAGTATTTT.

The chain has TRBV6-1 and TRBJ1-3, with D maybe TRBD1 (5 bases). Per germline, CDR1 MNHNS and CDR2 SASEGT. The CDR3 loop spans 15 amino acids. The V end was cut by 11 bases, the J end by 0 bases, with 17 bases between. The CDR3 protein is CAGRWGGTSGNTIYF. The CDR3, as DNA: TGTGCCGGCCGGTGGGGAGGGACCTCTGGAAACACCATATATTTT.

This clonotype appeared many times. The genes are TRBV25-1 and TRBJ1-5; D is undetermined. CDR3 length: 12 residues. Trimming cost V 5 bases and J 9 bases, with 11 bases left between them. The germline V gene has CDR1 MGHDK and CDR2 SYGVNS. The CDR3 sequence: CASSPLVGPQHF. For the CDR3, the DNA is TGTGCCAGCAGTCCCCTTGTCGGGCCCCAGCATTTT. The complete variable domain, with remaining parts taken from reference TRBV25-1 and TRBJ1-5, reads EADIYQTPRYLVIGTGKKITLECSQTMGHDKMYWYQQDPGMELHLIHYSYGVNSTEKGDLSSESTVSRIRTEHFPLTLESARPSHTSQYLCASSPLVGPQHFGDGTRLSIL.

The table lists this clonotype with a few counts. The chain is built from TRBV4-2 and TRBJ2-5, with D perhaps matching TRBD1 or TRBD2 (6 bases each). The CDR3 is made up of 12 amino acids. Trimming took off 5 bases at V and 5 bases at J, with 9 bases between the two ends. Germline V gene sequence: CDR1 LGHNA, CDR2 YNFKEQ. CDR3 protein: CASSGGGETQYF. The DNA of the CDR3 is TGTGCCAGCAGCGGAGGGGGGGAGACCCAGTACTTC.

In this sample, this clonotype turned up a few times. CDR3 DNA: TGTGCCAGCAGCAAATCCACACAGGGCAATCAGCCCCAGCATTTT. Translating gives CASSKSTQGNQPQHF. The chain uses TRBV7-2 and TRBJ1-5; tentative D call: TRBD1 (5 bases). V lost 5 bases to trimming and J lost 2 bases, with 13 bases between them. The CDR3 runs 15 residues. Germline V gives CDR1 SGHTA, CDR2 FQGNSA.

This clonotype occurred a few times. The rearrangement uses TRBV20-1 and TRBJ2-3, with unresolved D. This CDR3 comprises 12 residues. The V gene's germline CDR1 is DFQATT and CDR2 SNEGSKA (reference sequence). Trimming took 1 base from V and 5 from J, leaving 7 bases between them. CDR3 coding DNA: TGCAGTGCTAGAGGCGTTCTAGATACGCAGTATTTT. Amino acids: CSARGVLDTQYF.

CDR3 residues: CASSMSSGANVLTF. The CDR3, as DNA: TGTGCCAGCAGTATGAGCTCTGGGGCCAACGTCCTGACTTTC. The J gene is TRBJ2-6, the V gene TRBV27, with D unresolved. The V and J ends lost 5 bases and 0 bases respectively, with 5 bases between them. The CDR3 length is 14 residues. Looked up from germline, CDR1 is MNHEY and CDR2 is SMNVEV (reference sequence).

This clonotype was recorded many times. This chain links TRBV20-1 with TRBJ1-5; 12 positions agree with TRBD1. With 4 bases clipped from V and 6 bases from J, the junction kept 7 bases outside the gene matches. The V gene's germline CDR1 is DFQATT and CDR2 SNEGSKA (reference sequence). The CDR3 has 15 amino acids. In nucleotides, the CDR3 is TGCAGTGCTACCCGGGACAGGGGGCGTCTTCAGCCCCAGCATTTT. The encoded protein is CSATRDRGRLQPQHF.

The rearrangement joins TRBV11-3 to TRBJ2-2, with a weak D call TRBD2 (5 bases). CDR3 length equals 14 residues. The germline V gene encodes CDR1 SGHNT and CDR2 YENEEA. V gave up 6 bases and J gave up 3 bases, with 11 bases separating them. The CDR3 nucleotides are TGTGCCAGCAGTCCCGGCGGGTACACCGGGGAGCTGTTTTTT. This codes for CASSPGGYTGELFF. The whole variable domain, remainder taken from reference TRBV11-3 and TRBJ2-2, is EAGVVQSPRYKIIEKKQPVAFWCNPISGHNTLYWYLQNLGQGPELLIRYENEEAVDDSQLPKDRFSAERLKGVDSTLKIQPAELGDSAVYLCASSPGGYTGELFFGEGSRLTVL.

The chain uses TRBV7-3 and TRBJ2-7, with 8 positions matching TRBD1. The end of the DNA is better explained by TRBJ2-1, so the J call may be wrong. There are 17 residues in the CDR3. The germline CDR1 and CDR2 sequences are SGHTA and FQGTGA. CDR3 coding DNA: TGTGCCAGCAGCTGGGTGAGCGGACAGGGCCAGCTCTACGAGCAGTTCTTC. The encoded protein is CASSWVSGQGQLYEQFF.

This clonotype was found a few times. The CDR3 nucleotides read TGTGCCAGCAGCGTGACCGGGACCAACCACGAGCAGTACTTC. It yields the protein CASSVTGTNHEQYF. V usage is TRBV9 and J usage is TRBJ2-7; D is perhaps TRBD1 or TRBD2 (5 bases each). This CDR3 spans 14 amino acids. Germline values: CDR1 SGDLS, CDR2 YYNGEE. With 2 bases removed from V and 5 bases from J, the gap between germline ends came to 14 bases.

The CDR3 nucleotides are TGTGCCAGCAGTTTCGGCATGGGAAGAGAGCAGTACTTC. Protein sequence: CASSFGMGREQYF. The chain carries TRBV27 and TRBJ2-7; no reliable D call. V dropped 3 bases and J dropped 7 bases, with 13 bases sitting between them. The CDR3 covers 13 residues. CDR1 is MNHEY, CDR2 SMNVEV, per germline (reference sequence).